Below, 11 T cell receptor beta chains from the same sample are listed, as sequenced in a study of blood T cell repertoires in COVID-19. TCRdb keeps only in-frame clones here, not all; method: immunoSEQ multiplex PCR. The data show 40,000 to 55,000 clones, with more than 65% seen just once and over 4% held by the top ten. Material for sequencing was peripheral blood. These TCRs come from a woman aged 70-85 years with acute or convalescent COVID-19.

This sequence joins TRBV9 and TRBJ2-5; D might be TRBD2 (5 bases). The CDR3 totals 15 residues. Germline V gene sequence: CDR1 SGDLS, CDR2 YYNGEE. The V gene lost 2 bases and the J gene lost 4 bases, with 15 bases spanning the gap. CDR3 DNA sequence: TGTGCCAGCAGCGTCCGTCTGGGAGATCGAGAGACCCAGTACTTC. It translates to CASSVRLGDRETQYF. The whole variable domain, filled in from reference TRBV9 and TRBJ2-5, reads DSGVTQTPKHLITATGQRVTLRCSPRSGDLSVYWYQQSLDQGLQFLIQYYNGEERAKGNILERFSAQQFPDLHSELNLSSLELGDSALYFCASSVRLGDRETQYFGPGTRLLVL.

The rearrangement uses TRBV10-2 and TRBJ2-1; 11 nucleotides align to TRBD2. Germline V gene lookup returns CDR1 WSHSY and CDR2 SAAADI. This CDR3 has 11 amino acids. V lost 11 bases, J lost 9 bases, and 3 bases stayed unmatched. DNA of the CDR3: TGCGCCTTGACTAGCGGGACTGAGCAGTTCTTC. Translating it yields CALTSGTEQFF.

For the CDR3, the DNA is TGTGCCAGTAGTATAGTTGGCGGGACGGGCTACACCTTC. It is translated as CASSIVGGTGYTF. The V call is TRBV19, the J call TRBJ1-2; D perhaps matches TRBD1 (5 bases). Trimming took 1 base from V and 8 from J, leaving 11 bases between them. The V gene's germline CDR1 is LNHDA and CDR2 SQIVND (reference sequence). The CDR3 sequence is 13 residues long.

This chain connects TRBV11-2 to TRBJ1-1; the D is unclear. Trimming pared 0 bases from V and 7 bases from J, leaving 12 bases between. The CDR3 extends over 14 amino acids. Germline assignment: CDR1 SGHAT and CDR2 FQNNGV. The DNA of the CDR3 is TGTGCCAGCAGCTTAGAACCGGTCCCCTTTGAAGCTTTCTTT. This encodes CASSLEPVPFEAFF.

The sample holds a few counts of this clone. This chain connects TRBV6-2 or TRBV6-3 to TRBJ2-3; 10 bases are shared with TRBD2. The V segment lost 2 bases and the J segment 5 bases; nucleotides outside the gene matches: 13. The CDR3 sequence is 18 residues long. CDR1 MNHEY and CDR2 SVGEGT come from the germline V gene. The CDR3 bases are TGTGCCAGCAGTTACCCGGACGGGCTAGCGGGAGTCAGAGATACGCAGTATTTT. Encoded protein: CASSYPDGLAGVRDTQYF.

The chain joins TRBV19 to TRBJ2-5; the D gene is possibly TRBD1 (6 bases). The germline gives CDR1 LNHDA, CDR2 SQIVND (reference sequence). This CDR3 region has 14 residues. V lost 3 bases and J lost 4, with 12 bases in between. As DNA, the CDR3 is TGTGCCAGTAGTATTTCAGGGGTCGGAGAGACCCAGTACTTC. This sequence encodes CASSISGVGETQYF.

This clone was seen more than once but under ten times. The chain links TRBV6-2 or TRBV6-3 to TRBJ2-7, with a possible D match to TRBD1 (5 bases). The CDR3 has 13 residues. V was trimmed by 3 bases and J by 9 bases, leaving 15 bases between them. From germline, CDR1 is MNHEY and CDR2 SVGEGT. This chain's CDR3 is CASSYYIQGGQYF. Here the CDR3 DNA reads TGTGCCAGCAGTTATTACATCCAGGGCGGGCAGTACTTC.

The chain is built from TRBV12-3 or TRBV12-4 and TRBJ2-1, with D possibly matching TRBD1 (6 bases). This CDR3 has 13 amino acids. With 7 bases removed from V and 4 bases from J, the gap between germline ends came to 11 bases. The CDR3 DNA reads TGTGCCAGCAATGGACAGAGATACAATGAGCAGTTCTTC. Encoded protein: CASNGQRYNEQFF.

The chain employs TRBV30 and TRBJ1-1, with a weak D call TRBD1 (5 bases). The V and J ends lost 0 bases and 0 bases respectively, with 17 bases between them. From germline, CDR1 is GTSNPN and CDR2 SVGIG (reference sequence). The CDR3 is 17 residues long. CDR3 DNA: TGTGCCTGGAGTGTTAGGGCAGGGCTCATCATGAACACTGAAGCTTTCTTT. Amino acids: CAWSVRAGLIMNTEAFF.

This clone was found once. V and J are TRBV6-2 or TRBV6-3 and TRBJ2-1; TRBD1 matches 8 bases. Germline V gene data show CDR1 as MNHEY and CDR2 as SVGEGT. Trimming at V came to 5 bases and at J to 7 bases, leaving 10 bases not matched to a gene. The CDR3 is made up of 15 amino acids. The CDR3 sequence is CASSPYQGAPNEQFF. CDR3 nucleotides: TGTGCCAGCAGTCCGTATCAGGGGGCGCCTAATGAGCAGTTCTTC.

The rearrangement joins TRBV5-1 to TRBJ2-1, with 7 nucleotides matching TRBD1. Germline V gene lookup returns CDR1 SGHRS and CDR2 YFSETQ. This CDR3 contains 15 residues. Losses at the gene ends were 3 bases for V and 0 bases for J; bases not matched to a gene: 3. CDR3 coding DNA: TGCGCCAGCAGCTCGGGACAGAACTCCTACAATGAGCAGTTCTTC. Translation: CASSSGQNSYNEQFF.